This is a list of T cell receptor beta chains from one sample in a study of cytomegalovirus exposure and HLA in healthy donors. TCRdb's table, derived via immunoSEQ multiplex PCR, lists solely in-frame clones and lacks some. The sample has about 100,000 clones, around 79% seen once. Sequencing was carried out using PBMCs. The receptor source for this set is a woman aged 40 to 50 in good health and CMV-seronegative. CDR3s include the opening cysteine and the closing phenylalanine or tryptophan. D genes are given only for firm matches. Size is stated for part of the rows, as once, few or many counts, or as a class when the clone is expanded.

cdr3_aa cdr3_nt clone_size d_call j_call v_call
CAWSSPAGNYEQYF TGTGCCTGGAGTTCCCCGGCAGGGAACTACGAGCAGTACTTC NA NA TRBJ2-7 TRBV30
CASQALTGYTF TGTGCCAGCCAGGCTTTAACCGGCTACACCTTC NA NA TRBJ1-2 TRBV5-8
CSAGREAGTEAFF TGCAGCGCTGGGAGGGAGGCGGGGACTGAAGCTTTCTTT few NA TRBJ1-1 TRBV29-1
CSASRGYEQYF TGCAGTGCTAGTAGAGGATACGAGCAGTACTTC NA NA TRBJ2-7 TRBV20-1
CASSLDSHGYTF TGTGCCAGCAGCTTAGACAGCCATGGCTACACCTTC NA NA TRBJ1-2 TRBV7-2
CASSGHPRDYRVREQFF TGTGCCAGCAGCGGTCACCCCCGGGACTACCGGGTCAGGGAGCAGTTCTTC NA TRBD2 TRBJ2-1 TRBV9
CASSIRGEASSGDTEAFF TGTGCCAGTAGTATTCGGGGGGAGGCCTCGTCGGGAGACACTGAAGCTTTCTTT NA NA TRBJ1-1 TRBV19
CASSLGGGEVHEQYF TGTGCCAGCAGCTTAGGAGGTGGAGAAGTCCACGAGCAGTACTTC NA NA TRBJ2-7 TRBV11-2
CASSLSTDSYEQYF TGCGCCAGCAGCTTGTCGACAGACAGCTACGAGCAGTACTTC NA NA TRBJ2-7 TRBV5-1
CASSFGLASSYEQYF TGTGCCAGTAGTTTCGGACTAGCGAGCTCCTACGAGCAGTACTTC NA TRBD2 TRBJ2-7 TRBV19
CVSSRPGGGLDTQYF TGTGTCAGCAGTCGACCGGGGGGGGGACTAGATACGCAGTATTTT NA TRBD2 TRBJ2-3 TRBV28
CASSPGTSGSSYNEQFF TGTGCCAGCAGCCCCGGGACTAGCGGGAGCTCCTACAATGAGCAGTTCTTC NA TRBD2 TRBJ2-1 TRBV7-9
CASSLGIPNGIQYF TGCGCCAGCAGCTTGGGTATACCCAACGGGATTCAGTACTTC NA NA TRBJ2-4 TRBV5-1
CASSFNGLRAGELFF TGCGCCAGCAGCTTTAATGGCCTGAGGGCCGGGGAGCTGTTTTTT NA NA TRBJ2-2 TRBV5-1
CASSQGQGRQPQHF TGTGCCAGCAGCCAGGGACAGGGCAGGCAGCCCCAGCATTTT NA TRBD1 TRBJ1-5 TRBV5-6
CAWTPEGFNYGYTF TGTGCCTGGACTCCAGAGGGTTTTAACTATGGCTACACCTTC NA NA TRBJ1-2 TRBV30
CASSLGLAGVYEQYF TGCGCCAGCAGCTTGGGACTAGCGGGGGTCTACGAGCAGTACTTC NA TRBD2 TRBJ2-7 TRBV5-1
CASRAGGSYGYTF TGTGCCAGTAGGGCCGGGGGGAGCTATGGCTACACCTTC NA NA TRBJ1-2 TRBV19
CASSLRTESTDTQYF TGCGCCAGCAGCTTGAGAACAGAGAGCACAGATACGCAGTATTTT NA NA TRBJ2-3 TRBV5-1
CASSEGPAFHETQYF TGTGCCAGCAGTGAAGGACCAGCGTTCCACGAGACCCAGTACTTC NA NA TRBJ2-5 TRBV2
CASSVAAYSYEQYF TGTGCCAGCAGCGTAGCTGCGTACTCCTACGAGCAGTACTTC few NA TRBJ2-7 TRBV9
CAWSVLRVGDTGELFF TGTGCCTGGAGTGTACTTAGGGTGGGAGACACCGGGGAGCTGTTTTTT NA NA TRBJ2-2 TRBV30
CASRWGVFNYNEQFF TGTGCCAGCAGGTGGGGGGTGTTTAACTACAATGAGCAGTTCTTC NA NA TRBJ2-1 TRBV27
CASSTGTGNQPQHF TGCGCCAGCAGCACCGGGACAGGCAATCAGCCCCAGCATTTT few TRBD1 TRBJ1-5 TRBV5-1
CAWSPLSRVTYGYTF TGTGCCTGGAGCCCGCTAAGCCGAGTAACCTATGGCTACACCTTC NA NA TRBJ1-2 TRBV30
CASSPGTGNYYEQYF TGTGCCAGCAGTCCGGGGACAGGGAACTACTACGAGCAGTACTTC NA TRBD1 TRBJ2-7 TRBV28
CASSESTGAGQFF TGTGCCAGCAGTGAAAGCACAGGGGCCGGGCAGTTCTTC NA TRBD1 TRBJ2-1 TRBV25-1
CASSQDSGQAKNIQYF TGCGCCAGCAGCCAAGATTCCGGACAGGCCAAAAACATTCAGTACTTC NA NA TRBJ2-4 TRBV4-3
CASRPGGVPGAFF TGTGCCAGCAGGCCCGGGGGGGTCCCTGGAGCTTTCTTT NA NA TRBJ1-1 TRBV28
CAISETGTGNTEAFF TGTGCCATCAGTGAGACCGGGACAGGGAACACTGAAGCTTTCTTT NA TRBD1 TRBJ1-1 TRBV10-3
CSVAPYNTEAFF TGCAGCGTTGCTCCCTACAACACTGAAGCTTTCTTT few NA TRBJ1-1 TRBV29-1
CAISNRDRLNTEAFF TGTGCCATCAGTAACCGGGACAGACTTAACACTGAAGCTTTCTTT NA TRBD1 TRBJ1-1 TRBV10-3
CASSVAGAYNEQFF TGTGCCAGCAGCGTAGCGGGAGCCTACAATGAGCAGTTCTTC NA NA TRBJ2-1 TRBV9
CASSPGAAGLGDSGNTIYF TGTGCCAGCTCACCAGGGGCAGCGGGACTCGGGGACTCTGGAAACACCATATATTTT NA NA TRBJ1-3 TRBV18
CASIGTMETEAFF TGTGCCAGCATAGGGACAATGGAGACTGAAGCTTTCTTT NA NA TRBJ1-1 TRBV6-5
CASSQVGADTQYF TGCGCCAGCAGCCAAGTGGGAGCAGATACGCAGTATTTT few NA TRBJ2-3 TRBV4-3
CAISEGLAGGRYQETQYF TGTGCCATCAGTGAGGGGCTAGCGGGGGGAAGGTACCAAGAGACCCAGTACTTC NA TRBD2 TRBJ2-5 TRBV10-3
CASSTRPGQGSPLHF TGTGCCAGCAGCACCCGGCCGGGACAGGGTTCACCCCTCCACTTT NA TRBD1 TRBJ1-6 TRBV7-6
CATRGKAPRSYEQYF TGTGCCACCCGGGGGAAAGCTCCACGTTCCTACGAGCAGTACTTC NA NA TRBJ2-7 TRBV6-9
CASSMARTSYNEQFF TGTGCCAGTAGTATGGCAAGGACTAGCTATAATGAGCAGTTCTTC NA TRBD2 TRBJ2-1 TRBV19
CSVEDRMTGSGNTIYF TGCAGCGTTGAAGATCGAATGACAGGCTCTGGAAACACCATATATTTT NA NA TRBJ1-3 TRBV29-1
CASSTGGGLNEQFF TGCGCCAGCAGCACTGGTGGAGGGCTCAATGAGCAGTTCTTC NA NA TRBJ2-1 TRBV5-1
CASSESLASNQPQHF TGTGCCAGCAGTGAATCTCTGGCAAGCAATCAGCCCCAGCATTTT few NA TRBJ1-5 TRBV6-1
CASRTTGVQETQYF TGCGCCAGCAGGACAACAGGGGTTCAAGAGACCCAGTACTTC few TRBD1 TRBJ2-5 TRBV5-1
CASSLAGQGKQKLFF TGTGCCAGCAGCTTAGCGGGACAGGGGAAGCAAAAACTGTTTTTT NA TRBD1 TRBJ1-4 TRBV7-2
CASIETGLGRTQYF TGTGCCAGCATAGAGACAGGTCTCGGGCGGACCCAGTACTTC few NA TRBJ2-5 TRBV28
CASSPSGVAYNEQFF TGTGCCAGCAGCCCCTCGGGGGTTGCCTACAATGAGCAGTTCTTC NA NA TRBJ2-1 TRBV7-2
CASSLGTASYEQYF TGTGCCAGCAGTCTCGGGACAGCTTCCTACGAGCAGTACTTC NA TRBD1 TRBJ2-7 TRBV7-2
CASSPRAGGSQQSKNIQYF TGTGCCAGCTCACCAAGGGCAGGGGGCTCCCAACAGTCCAAAAACATTCAGTACTTC NA TRBD1 TRBJ2-4 TRBV18
CASSQEMRGNTIYF TGCGCCAGCAGCCAAGAAATGCGAGGAAACACCATATATTTT NA NA TRBJ1-3 TRBV4-1
CAWDRQGYTEAFF TGTGCCTGGGACAGACAGGGTTACACTGAAGCTTTCTTT few TRBD1 TRBJ1-1 TRBV30
CASKSGDEQFF TGCGCCAGCAAAAGCGGGGATGAGCAGTTCTTC NA TRBD2 TRBJ2-1 TRBV10-2
CASSRIAGETDTQYF TGTGCCAGCAGCCGGATAGCGGGAGAGACGGATACGCAGTATTTT NA TRBD2 TRBJ2-3 TRBV5-4
CASSYYTGGAYGYTF TGTGCCAGCAGTTATTATACAGGGGGCGCGTATGGCTACACCTTC NA TRBD1 TRBJ1-2 TRBV6-5
CASSSGQGGADTQYF TGCGCCAGCAGCTCAGGACAGGGAGGCGCAGATACGCAGTATTTT NA TRBD1 TRBJ2-3 TRBV5-1